Listed here are 4 T cell receptor beta chains from one sample, sequenced in a study of T cells in Graves' hyperthyroidism and ophthalmopathy. TCR beta CDR3 sequences were amplified from RNA transcripts. RT-PCR in the first round (using the HTBI primer set) targeted the TCR CDR3. TCRdb re-derived calls from the multiplex PCR reads in MiXCR, one entry per CDR3 protein. The table records about 49,000 distinct CDR3 sequences, roughly 51% of them present only once. What was sequenced was peripheral blood or thyroid tissue (not recorded which). Every receptor here comes from a young man with Graves' hyperthyroidism.

This clonotype was detected ten times or more. V usage is TRBV9 and J usage is TRBJ2-7; D perhaps matches TRBD1 (5 bases). Trimming shortened V by 0 bases and J by 2 bases, and 9 bases separated the two germline ends. The CDR3 sequence is 14 residues long. CDR1 is SGDLS and CDR2 is YYNGEE in the germline V gene. This chain's CDR3 is CASSVGTTTYEQYF. CDR3 DNA sequence: TGTGCCAGCAGCGTAGGGACAACGACCTACGAGCAGTACTTC. Filled out from reference TRBV9 and TRBJ2-7, the complete variable domain reads DSGVTQTPKHLITATGQRVTLRCSPRSGDLSVYWYQQSLDQGLQFLIQYYNGEERAKGNILERFSAQQFPDLHSELNLSSLELGDSALYFCASSVGTTTYEQYFGPGTRLTVT.

The CDR3 loop reads CASSPGTGLFYEQYF. The DNA for the CDR3 is TGTGCCAGCAGCCCCGGGACAGGGTTGTTCTACGAGCAGTACTTC. The rearrangement joins TRBV7-9 to TRBJ2-7; 9 bases are a match to TRBD1. CDR3 length equals 15 residues. The V segment lost 5 bases and the J segment 3 bases; nucleotides outside the gene matches: 8. Per germline, CDR1 SEHNR and CDR2 FQNEAQ (reference sequence).

This clonotype was observed many times. The V call is TRBV13, the J call TRBJ2-3, with 8 bases matching TRBD1. The CDR3 has 14 amino acids. Trimming took 4 bases from V and 4 from J; bases not matched to a gene: 4. Germline V lookup: CDR1 PRHDT, CDR2 FYEKMQ (reference sequence). The CDR3 coding sequence is TGTGCCAGCAGCTCAACAGGGGGACCAGATACGCAGTATTTT. It translates to CASSSTGGPDTQYF.

Of note for this clonotype: A much larger clone differs by one base, so this may be a read error. V is TRBV12-5 and J is TRBJ2-3; unclear D gene. This CDR3 has 12 residues. V lost 6 bases and J 8 bases, leaving 12 bases between the germline ends. Per germline, CDR1 LGHNT and CDR2 FRNRAP. The CDR3 region is CASGPGHGTQYF. CDR3 DNA: TGTGCTAGTGGCCCCGGCCACGGTACGCAGTATTTT.